These 26 T cell receptor beta chains came from one sample sequenced in a study of control samples from healthy donors and cancer patients. Only in-frame clones appear in the TCRdb table, and some are missing; sequencing was by immunoSEQ multiplex PCR. The sample yields some 160,000 clones, 80% to 95% seen once. The sample was blood. The receptors were gathered from a young woman in good health.

The chain is built from TRBV5-4 and TRBJ2-1; tentatively, D is TRBD1 (6 bases). The V gene lost 5 bases and the J gene lost 3 bases, with 15 bases spanning the gap. The germline CDR1 and CDR2 sequences are SGHNT and YYREEE (reference sequence). The CDR3 is 15 residues long. The DNA of the CDR3 is TGTGCCAGCAGTCTCGCTGGGGACAACTACAATGAGCAGTTCTTC. Translating it yields CASSLAGDNYNEQFF.

The genes are TRBV5-4 and TRBJ2-7, with a possible D match to TRBD2 (5 bases). The V gene lost 0 bases and the J gene lost 4 bases, with 11 bases spanning the gap. The CDR3 spans 14 residues. In germline, CDR1 is SGHNT, CDR2 YYREEE (reference sequence). The CDR3 DNA follows: TGTGCCAGCAGCTTGGAGGCCAGGACTTACGAGCAGTACTTC. Translation gives CASSLEARTYEQYF.

This chain connects TRBV10-3 to TRBJ1-2, with no clear D. V lost 6 bases and J 3 bases, leaving 5 bases between the germline ends. CDR1 is ENHRY, CDR2 SYGVKD, per germline. CDR3 length: 11 amino acids. The CDR3 here is CAIRQDYGYTF. The DNA of the CDR3 is TGTGCCATCAGGCAGGACTATGGCTACACCTTC.

This clone appeared once. V usage is TRBV28 and J usage is TRBJ1-5, with D uncertain. The CDR3 sequence is 15 residues long. Germline CDR1 and CDR2: MDHEN and SYDVKM. V dropped 4 bases and J dropped 2 bases, with 12 bases sitting between them. CDR3 nucleotides: TGTGCCAGCAGTTCACCCAGGTTGGGCAATCAGCCCCAGCATTTT. Translating it yields CASSSPRLGNQPQHF.

The CDR3 region has the DNA TGTGCCAGCATGCGGGGACAGTTCTATGGCTACACCTTC. This translates into CASMRGQFYGYTF. J is TRBJ1-2 and V is TRBV28; 7 nucleotides match TRBD1. Germline-derived CDR1 and CDR2 are MDHEN and SYDVKM. The CDR3 sequence is 13 residues long. The ends lost 7 bases at V and 4 bases at J; junction bases unmatched: 6.

The table lists this clone with a few counts. This chain joins TRBV7-2 and TRBJ2-7; 9 nucleotides align to TRBD2. V lost 9 bases, J lost 6 bases, and 12 bases stayed unmatched. The CDR3 length is 14 residues. The germline CDR1 and CDR2 sequences are SGHTA and FQGNSA. The CDR3 coding sequence is TGTGCCAGTAAAAGGGATAGGCGGGGGGGCGAGCAGTACTTC. Its protein is CASKRDRRGGEQYF.

V usage is TRBV11-2 and J usage is TRBJ2-3, with TRBD2 matching over 7 bases. The V gene's germline CDR1 is SGHAT and CDR2 FQNNGV. Trimming removed 2 bases from V and 1 base from J; junction bases left unmatched: 6. The CDR3 runs 16 residues. In DNA form, the CDR3 reads TGTGCCAGCAGCTTAAATAGACTAGCCCGCACAGATACGCAGTATTTT. Translated: CASSLNRLARTDTQYF.

V usage is TRBV5-1 and J usage is TRBJ2-7; 9 bases align to TRBD2. Germline CDR1 SGHRS, CDR2 YFSETQ. The CDR3 runs to 13 residues. V was clipped by 4 bases and J by 5 bases; unmatched bases: 4. CDR3 bases: TGCGCCAGCAGCCAAGGGACTAGCAACGAGCAGTACTTC. Translating gives CASSQGTSNEQYF.

The V call is TRBV19, the J call TRBJ2-1, with 9 bases fitting TRBD2. This CDR3 spans 15 amino acids. Per the germline V gene, CDR1 is LNHDA and CDR2 is SQIVND (reference sequence). The J segment lost 5 bases and the V segment lost 5 bases, leaving 7 bases of the junction unmatched. The CDR3 sequence: CASSSSSGIDNEQFF. In DNA form, the CDR3 reads TGTGCCAGTAGTTCGTCTAGCGGGATCGACAATGAGCAGTTCTTC.

The chain links TRBV27 to TRBJ1-5, with 7 bases aligning to TRBD1. The length of the CDR3 is 14 residues. The V segment lost 6 bases and the J segment 7 bases; nucleotides outside the gene matches: 9. Germline V gene lookup returns CDR1 MNHEY and CDR2 SMNVEV (reference sequence). CDR3 loop: CASRLQGTGQPQHF. The CDR3 DNA is TGTGCCAGCAGACTACAGGGGACCGGACAGCCCCAGCATTTT.

The gene calls are TRBV28 and TRBJ2-7; D call uncertain. The V gene lost 6 bases and the J gene lost 1 base, with 16 bases spanning the gap. The CDR3 extends over 15 amino acids. Germline-derived CDR1 and CDR2 are MDHEN and SYDVKM. DNA of the CDR3: TGTGCCAGCAGCCCGACTCAAACGATTTCCTACGAGCAGTACTTC. This sequence encodes CASSPTQTISYEQYF.

This clone showed up just once. The chain links TRBV5-1 to TRBJ2-5; TRBD2 aligns across 7 bases. Germline V lookup: CDR1 SGHRS, CDR2 YFSETQ. This CDR3 contains 13 residues. V shed 2 bases and J 4 bases; nucleotides not matched to a gene: 2. This CDR3 is CASSLSGTETQYF. CDR3 DNA: TGCGCCAGCAGCTTAAGCGGGACAGAGACCCAGTACTTC. The variable domain in full, completed from reference TRBV5-1 and TRBJ2-5, reads KAGVTQTPRYLIKTRGQQVTLSCSPISGHRSVSWYQQTPGQGLQFLFEYFSETQRNKGNFPGRFSGRQFSNSRSEMNVSTLELGDSALYLCASSLSGTETQYFGPGTRLLVL.

The DNA of the CDR3 is TGTGCTAGTGGGATCGAAACAGGTCGGGGCAATCAGCCCCAGCATTTT. This codes for CASGIETGRGNQPQHF. The chain carries TRBV12-5 and TRBJ1-5; perhaps TRBD1 as D (5 bases). V was trimmed by 6 bases and J by 2 bases, leaving 17 bases between them. This CDR3 has 16 amino acids. The germline gives CDR1 LGHNT, CDR2 FRNRAP.

Judged by abundance, this clone is medium-sized (0.01 to 0.1%). At one end, the junction sequence differs from germline, possibly due to a read error. The V call is TRBV27, the J call TRBJ2-7; D gene uncertain. CDR3 size: 13 residues. Germline V gives CDR1 MNHEY, CDR2 SMNVEV (reference sequence). The chain's CDR3 is CASSLVESSEQYF. CDR3 nucleotides: TGTGCCAGCAGTTTAGTCGAGTCCTCCGAGCAGTACTTC.

This clone was detected only once. In nucleotides, the CDR3 is TGTGCCAGCAGCCAAGATCTGCGGCGTAATGAAAAACTGTTTTTT. Its protein is CASSQDLRRNEKLFF. The rearrangement joins TRBV4-2 to TRBJ1-4; no reliable D call. The V gene lost 0 bases and the J gene lost 4 bases, with 9 bases spanning the gap. The CDR3 runs 15 residues. Germline CDR1 is LGHNA and CDR2 is YNFKEQ.

The chain has TRBV6-4 and TRBJ2-3, with D perhaps matching TRBD2 (6 bases). Germline CDR1 is MRHNA and CDR2 is SNTAGT. The V and J ends lost 4 bases and 5 bases respectively, with 19 bases between them. The CDR3 length is 16 residues. CDR3 DNA sequence: TGTGCCAGCAGTGCTGGAGCTGGAGGGCCTATAGATACGCAGTATTTT. This codes for CASSAGAGGPIDTQYF.

The chain combines TRBV18 with TRBJ2-1, with D perhaps TRBD2 (6 bases). The CDR3 is made up of 13 amino acids. CDR1 and CDR2 from the germline V gene are KGHSH and LQKENI. Trimming took off 3 bases at V and 6 bases at J, with 9 bases between the two ends. The CDR3, as DNA: TGTGCCAGCTCACCGACTAGTTTCAATGAGCAGTTCTTC. It yields the protein CASSPTSFNEQFF.

V is TRBV4-1 and J is TRBJ1-6; 11 bases align to TRBD1. V shed 2 bases and J 10 bases; nucleotides not matched to a gene: 10. In germline, CDR1 is MGHRA, CDR2 YSYEKL. The CDR3 runs 17 residues. In DNA form, the CDR3 reads TGCGCCAGCAGCCAATTCGTACCCGGGACAGGGGGGTCACCCCTCCACTTT. Protein product: CASSQFVPGTGGSPLHF.

The CDR3 DNA reads TGTGCCAGCAGCTTAACGGGCGGGAGGGCCACAGATACGCAGTATTTT. As protein: CASSLTGGRATDTQYF. The chain joins TRBV7-9 to TRBJ2-3; 9 nucleotides line up with TRBD2. V gave up 2 bases and J gave up 2 bases; unmatched junction bases: 5. This CDR3 is 16 amino acids long. Germline V gene lookup returns CDR1 SEHNR and CDR2 FQNEAQ (reference sequence).

Note on this clone: This same CDR3 is encoded by further DNA sequences in the sample. J is TRBJ2-3 and V is TRBV7-2; 9 positions match TRBD2. V lost 8 bases, J lost 0 bases, and 3 bases stayed unmatched. CDR3 length: 14 residues. The germline gives CDR1 SGHTA, CDR2 FQGNSA. Here the CDR3 DNA reads TGTGCCAGCCAAACTAGCGGGAGCACAGATACGCAGTATTTT. Residues: CASQTSGSTDTQYF.

DNA of the CDR3: TGTGCCAGCAGTTACTCCGGACTAGTCAGCGATGAGCAGTTCTTC. Translation gives CASSYSGLVSDEQFF. This chain links TRBV6-5 with TRBJ2-1; 7 nucleotides agree with TRBD2. Trimming took 0 bases from V and 8 from J; bases not matched to a gene: 7. Germline V gene lookup returns CDR1 MNHEY and CDR2 SVGAGI. The length of the CDR3 is 15 residues.

The rearrangement joins TRBV4-1 to TRBJ2-3; no firm D call. CDR1 is MGHRA and CDR2 is YSYEKL in the germline V gene. The CDR3 runs to 13 residues. V gave up 0 bases and J gave up 6 bases, with 7 bases separating them. CDR3 residues: CASSQDRPDTQYF. The CDR3, as DNA: TGCGCCAGCAGCCAAGATCGACCTGATACGCAGTATTTT.

J is TRBJ2-3 and V is TRBV27; tentative D call: TRBD2 (5 bases). Germline CDR1 reads MNHEY; CDR2 reads SMNVEV (reference sequence). The CDR3 spans 14 residues. V gave up 8 bases and J gave up 4 bases, with 16 bases separating them. CDR3 loop: CASSRTGRADTQYF. As DNA, the CDR3 is TGTGCCAGCTCGAGAACGGGAAGAGCAGATACGCAGTATTTT.

The chain combines TRBV12-5 with TRBJ1-2, with D unclear. Trimming removed 6 bases from V and 2 bases from J, with 10 bases in between. CDR3 length: 13 residues. In germline, CDR1 is LGHNT, CDR2 FRNRAP. CDR3 region: CASGSRGNYGYTF. In nucleotides, the CDR3 is TGTGCTAGTGGCTCCCGGGGAAACTATGGCTACACCTTC.

The gene calls are TRBV28 and TRBJ2-1, with TRBD2 as a possible D gene (5 bases). The length of the CDR3 is 14 residues. Germline V CDR1 and CDR2: MDHEN, SYDVKM. Trimming removed 4 bases at V and 3 bases at J, with 10 bases between. CDR3 sequence (DNA): TGTGCCAGCAGTTCCGGACTGGTCTACAATGAGCAGTTCTTC. Its translation is CASSSGLVYNEQFF. The complete variable domain, with remaining parts taken from reference TRBV28 and TRBJ2-1, reads DVKVTQSSRYLVKRTGEKVFLECVQDMDHENMFWYRQDPGLGLRLIYFSYDVKMKEKGDIPEGYSVSREKKERFSLILESASTNQTSMYLCASSSGLVYNEQFFGPGTRLTVL.

The table lists this clone with a count of one. This chain joins TRBV14 and TRBJ1-2; D unclear. This CDR3 has 13 amino acids. V was cut by 4 bases and J by 1 base, with 7 bases left in between. Looked up from germline, CDR1 is SGHDN and CDR2 is FVKESK. The CDR3 DNA is TGTGCCAGCAGCCCGGACTATAACTATGGCTACACCTTC. Protein sequence: CASSPDYNYGYTF.